This TCR beta chain was identified during a study of molecular identifiers for immune sequencing clone quantification. Libraries for naive CD8 T cells, which were made from approximately 20,000 to 1,000,000 sorted cells, drew on 10%, 30% or 50% of the RNA. Naive CD8 T cells underwent sorting with the CD8+CD4-CCR7+CD45RA+ definition. Study observations and caveats: Underestimation of highly expanded clone sizes could arise where identical TCR molecules share a barcode. Jurkat TCR RNA spiked in from one cell reportedly remained identifiable amid some 950,000 naive cells.

One entry per CDR3 protein results from TCRdb running MiXCR on the PCR reads. The sample lists about 640,000 distinct CDR3 sequences, about 20% occurring once. This clonotype was observed once. Its target is not known. The specimen was naive CD8+ T cells from blood, with Jurkat cell RNA spiked in. Subset in this sample: FACS-sorted CD8+CD4-CCR7+CD45RA+ naive T cells. The sequence derives from a human donor in good health. Some libraries in this study had Jurkat cell RNA spiked in.

The CDR3 loop reads CASSPGQWAYEQYF. The CDR3 DNA follows: TGCGCCAGCAGTCCCGGACAGTGGGCCTACGAGCAGTACTTC. V and J are TRBV5-1 and TRBJ2-7; a possible D gene is TRBD1 (6 bases). The germline V and J ends were trimmed by 5 bases and 2 bases, with 14 bases remaining between them. The CDR3 length is 14 residues. Germline V gives CDR1 SGHRS, CDR2 YFSETQ.